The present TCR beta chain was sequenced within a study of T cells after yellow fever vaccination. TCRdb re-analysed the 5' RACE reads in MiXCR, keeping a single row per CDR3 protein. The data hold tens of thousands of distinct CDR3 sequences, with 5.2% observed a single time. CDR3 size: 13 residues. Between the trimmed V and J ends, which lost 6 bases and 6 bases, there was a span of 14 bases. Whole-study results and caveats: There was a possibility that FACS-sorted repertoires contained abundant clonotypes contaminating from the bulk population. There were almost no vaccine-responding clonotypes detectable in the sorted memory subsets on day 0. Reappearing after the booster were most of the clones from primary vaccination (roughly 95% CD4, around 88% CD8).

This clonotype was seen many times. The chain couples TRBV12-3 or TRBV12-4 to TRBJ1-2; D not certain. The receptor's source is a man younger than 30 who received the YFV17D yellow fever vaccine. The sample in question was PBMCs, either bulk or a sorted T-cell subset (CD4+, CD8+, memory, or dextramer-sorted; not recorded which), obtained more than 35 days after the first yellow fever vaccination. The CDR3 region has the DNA TGTGCCAGCAGCCCCTACAAGGGCCATGGCTACACCTTC. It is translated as CASSPYKGHGYTF.